Detailed here is one T cell receptor beta chain. In the authors' methods: Amplification with reference gene primers provided the estimates of nucleated cell counts. Here immunoSEQ multiplex PCR was the method, and the copy in TCRdb shows in-frame clones only, minus some. V and J calls plus clone size are reproduced from that table; the DNA served to infer D and trimming. The sample records 40,000 to 50,000 clones, over 75% being singletons. This entry belongs to a study of blood T cell repertoires in COVID-19. Across the study: The United States, Italy and Spain provided the acute and convalescent COVID-19 samples. In each case, the material was cDNA or gDNA derived from T cells, B-cell-depleted T cells, or PBMCs.

The CDR3 length is 11 residues. The V gene lost 1 base and the J gene lost 11 bases, with 5 bases spanning the gap. Germline values: CDR1 LGHNA, CDR2 YNFKEQ. Sequenced material: peripheral blood. V is TRBV4-2 and J is TRBJ1-4; D gene ambiguous. The origin of this receptor is a man aged 40-49 years with active or convalescent COVID-19. The CDR3 spells CASSQGQKLFF. In DNA, the CDR3 is TGTGCCAGCAGCCAAGGTCAGAAACTGTTTTTT.